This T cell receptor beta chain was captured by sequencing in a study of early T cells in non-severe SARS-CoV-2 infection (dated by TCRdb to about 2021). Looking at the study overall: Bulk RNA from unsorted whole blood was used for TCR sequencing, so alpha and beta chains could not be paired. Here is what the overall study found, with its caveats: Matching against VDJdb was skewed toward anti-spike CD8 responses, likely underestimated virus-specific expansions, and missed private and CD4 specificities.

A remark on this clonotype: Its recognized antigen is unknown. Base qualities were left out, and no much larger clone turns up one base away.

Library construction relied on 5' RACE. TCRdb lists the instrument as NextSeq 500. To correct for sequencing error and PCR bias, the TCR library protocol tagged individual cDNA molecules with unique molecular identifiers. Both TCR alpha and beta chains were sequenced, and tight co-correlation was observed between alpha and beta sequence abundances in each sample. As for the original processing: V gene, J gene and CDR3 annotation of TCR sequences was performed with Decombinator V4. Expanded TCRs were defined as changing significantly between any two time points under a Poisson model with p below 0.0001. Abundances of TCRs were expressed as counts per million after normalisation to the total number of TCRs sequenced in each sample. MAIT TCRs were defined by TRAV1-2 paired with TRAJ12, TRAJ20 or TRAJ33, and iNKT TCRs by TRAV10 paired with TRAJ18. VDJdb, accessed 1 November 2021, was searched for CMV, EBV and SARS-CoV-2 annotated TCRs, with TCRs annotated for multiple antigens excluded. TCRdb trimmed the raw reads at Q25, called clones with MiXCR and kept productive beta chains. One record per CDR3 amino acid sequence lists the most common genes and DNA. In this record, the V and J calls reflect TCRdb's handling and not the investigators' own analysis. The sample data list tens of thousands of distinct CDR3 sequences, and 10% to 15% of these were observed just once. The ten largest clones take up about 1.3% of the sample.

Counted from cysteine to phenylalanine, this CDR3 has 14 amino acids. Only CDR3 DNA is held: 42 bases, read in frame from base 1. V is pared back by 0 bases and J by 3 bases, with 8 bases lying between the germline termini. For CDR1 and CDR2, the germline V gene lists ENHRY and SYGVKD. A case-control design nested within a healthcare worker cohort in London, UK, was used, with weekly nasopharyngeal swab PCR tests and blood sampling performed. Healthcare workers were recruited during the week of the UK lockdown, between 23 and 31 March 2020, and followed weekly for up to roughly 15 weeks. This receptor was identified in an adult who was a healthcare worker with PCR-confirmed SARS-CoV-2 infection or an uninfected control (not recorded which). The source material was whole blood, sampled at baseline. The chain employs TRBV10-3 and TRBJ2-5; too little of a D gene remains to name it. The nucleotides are TGTGCCATCAGTGAGTCTAGGGCAGAAGAGACCCAGTACTTC. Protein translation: CAISESRAEETQYF.